These T cell receptor beta chains were read from a single sample in a study of cytomegalovirus exposure and HLA in healthy donors. TCRdb's copy holds only in-frame clones and misses some; the assay was immunoSEQ multiplex PCR. The table lists roughly 110,000 clones, less than 85% of them singletons, with more than 3% in the top ten. Sequencing used PBMCs. The receptors come from a man in his 60s in good health and CMV-seronegative. The CDR3 runs from the conserved cysteine through the conserved F or W. Fields, in order: J gene, V gene, CDR3 protein.

TRBJ1-5	TRBV9	CASSVDGSNQPQHF
TRBJ2-1	TRBV4-1	CASSRKDNSGQGTFYNEQFF
TRBJ2-3	TRBV5-1	CASSLIPGLAGSGDTQYF
TRBJ1-5	TRBV2	CASSPETGGGSPQHF
TRBJ2-1	TRBV2	CASGDRGQFF
TRBJ1-5	TRBV4-2	CASSQDRSGNQPQHF
TRBJ1-5	TRBV5-1	CASSWGPGRGQPQHF
TRBJ2-2	TRBV18	CASSKYSDAGYGELFF
TRBJ2-3	TRBV5-1	CASSATGGTDTQYF
TRBJ2-7	TRBV4-3	CASSLFYEQYF
TRBJ1-3	TRBV6-5	CASSYSWDSGNTIYF
TRBJ2-2	TRBV5-6	CASRWGLAAGELFF
TRBJ2-2	TRBV5-1	CASSFRTSGNTGELFF
TRBJ2-3	TRBV4-1	CASSQDELTDTQYF
TRBJ1-1	TRBV28	CASNRGGTEAFF